This T cell receptor (beta chain) was recorded in a study of T cell repertoires in cytomegalovirus infection. In the study overall: Recently identified HLA-C-restricted CMV epitopes were among the peptides used. Study-wide findings and caveats: Cumulative public TCR beta family frequency identified carriers of CMV plus the relevant HLA.

A word on this clonotype: Its specificity is not known.

The V gene lost 6 bases and the J gene lost 3 bases, with 8 bases spanning the gap. CDR1 and CDR2 from the germline V gene are SGHVT and SQSDAQ. CDR3 length equals 12 residues. A single record per CDR3 protein comes from TCRdb applying MiXCR to the reads. The repertoire has just over 450,000 distinct CDR3 sequences, 42% of them found once; the top ten carry 43%. Specimen: cultured PBMCs, collected from culture after CMV antigen stimulation. The source of this sequence is a human donor in good health (CMV status not recorded). Some clones in this sample may be carry-over from other donors' samples. This chain links TRBV7-4 with TRBJ1-1; D is ambiguous. CDR3 sequence (DNA): TGTGCCAGCAGTCGTAGGGACACTGAAGCTTTCTTT. This sequence encodes CASSRRDTEAFF. Drawing the rest from reference TRBV7-4 and TRBJ1-1, the complete variable domain is GAGVSQSPRYKVAKRGRDVALRCDSISGHVTLYWYRQTLGQGSEVLTYSQSDAQRDKSGRPSGRFSAERPERSVSTLKIQRTEQGDSAVYLCASSRRDTEAFFGQGTRLTVV.